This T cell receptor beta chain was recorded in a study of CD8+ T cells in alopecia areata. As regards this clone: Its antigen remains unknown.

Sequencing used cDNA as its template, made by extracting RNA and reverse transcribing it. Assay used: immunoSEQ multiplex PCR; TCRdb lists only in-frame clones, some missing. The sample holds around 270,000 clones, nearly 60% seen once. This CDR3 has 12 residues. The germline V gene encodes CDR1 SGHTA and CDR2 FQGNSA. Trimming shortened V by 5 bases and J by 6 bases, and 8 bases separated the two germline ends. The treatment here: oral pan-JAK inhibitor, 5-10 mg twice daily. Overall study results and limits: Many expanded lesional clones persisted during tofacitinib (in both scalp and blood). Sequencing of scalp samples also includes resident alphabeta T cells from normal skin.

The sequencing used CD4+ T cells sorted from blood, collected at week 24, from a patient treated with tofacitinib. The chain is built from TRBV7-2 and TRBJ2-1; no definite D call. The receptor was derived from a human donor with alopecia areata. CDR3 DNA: TGTGCCAGCAGCCCAGCTGCCAATGAGCAGTTCTTC. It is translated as CASSPAANEQFF.